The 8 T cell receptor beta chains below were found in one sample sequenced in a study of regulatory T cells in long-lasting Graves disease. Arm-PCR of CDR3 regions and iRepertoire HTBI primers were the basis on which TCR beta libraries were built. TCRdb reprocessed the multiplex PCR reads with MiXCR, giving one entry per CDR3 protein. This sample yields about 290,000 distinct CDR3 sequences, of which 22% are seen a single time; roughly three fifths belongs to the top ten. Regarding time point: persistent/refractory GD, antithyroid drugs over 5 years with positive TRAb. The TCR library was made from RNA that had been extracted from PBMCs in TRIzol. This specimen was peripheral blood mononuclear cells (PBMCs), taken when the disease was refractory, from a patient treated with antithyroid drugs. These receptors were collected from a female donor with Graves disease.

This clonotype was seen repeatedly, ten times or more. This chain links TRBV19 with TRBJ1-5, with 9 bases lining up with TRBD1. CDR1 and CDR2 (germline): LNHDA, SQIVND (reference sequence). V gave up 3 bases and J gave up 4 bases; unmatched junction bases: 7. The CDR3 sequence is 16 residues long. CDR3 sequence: CASSIGAGTGNQPQHF. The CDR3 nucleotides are TGTGCCAGTAGTATTGGTGCCGGGACAGGGAATCAGCCCCAGCATTTT.

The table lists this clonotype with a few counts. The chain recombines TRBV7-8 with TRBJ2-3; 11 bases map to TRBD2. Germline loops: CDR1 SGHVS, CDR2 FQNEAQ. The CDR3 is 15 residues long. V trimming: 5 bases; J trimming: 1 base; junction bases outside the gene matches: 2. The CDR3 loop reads CASSQLAGGTDTQYF. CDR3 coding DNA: TGTGCCAGCAGCCAACTAGCGGGAGGCACAGATACGCAGTATTTT.

The CDR3 nucleotides are TGTGCCAGCAGTGAAGAGGGGGGTGGAGGATACGAGCAGTACTTC. This gives the protein CASSEEGGGGYEQYF. The gene calls are TRBV6-1 and TRBJ2-7; perhaps D is TRBD1 or TRBD2 (6 bases each). From germline, CDR1 is MNHNS and CDR2 SASEGT. The V gene lost 1 base and the J gene lost 4 bases, with 14 bases spanning the gap. This CDR3 has 15 amino acids.

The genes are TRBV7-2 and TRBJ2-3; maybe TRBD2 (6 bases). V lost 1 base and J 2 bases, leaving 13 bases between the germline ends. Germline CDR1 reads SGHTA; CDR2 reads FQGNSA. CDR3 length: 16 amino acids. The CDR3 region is CASSLEPDYYTDTQYF. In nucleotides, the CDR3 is TGTGCCAGCAGCTTAGAGCCGGACTACTACACAGATACGCAGTATTTT. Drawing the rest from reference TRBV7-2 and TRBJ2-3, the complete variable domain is GAGVSQSPSNKVTEKGKDVELRCDPISGHTALYWYRQSLGQGLEFLIYFQGNSAPDKSGLPSDRFSAERTGGSVSTLTIQRTQQEDSAVYLCASSLEPDYYTDTQYFGPGTRLTVL.

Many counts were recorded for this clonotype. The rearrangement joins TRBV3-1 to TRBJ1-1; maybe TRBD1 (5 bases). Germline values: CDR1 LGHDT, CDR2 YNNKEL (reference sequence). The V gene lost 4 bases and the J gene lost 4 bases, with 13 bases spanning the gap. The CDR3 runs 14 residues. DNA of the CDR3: TGTGCCAGCAGCCTCGTGGGGGGGACCACTGAAGCTTTCTTT. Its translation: CASSLVGGTTEAFF.

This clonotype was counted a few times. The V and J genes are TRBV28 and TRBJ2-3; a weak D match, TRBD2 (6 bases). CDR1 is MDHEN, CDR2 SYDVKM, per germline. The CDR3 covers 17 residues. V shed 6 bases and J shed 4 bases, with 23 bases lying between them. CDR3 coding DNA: TGTGCCAGCAGGAAAGGGGTAGTGGCGGGATATTCAGATACGCAGTATTTT. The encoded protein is CASRKGVVAGYSDTQYF.

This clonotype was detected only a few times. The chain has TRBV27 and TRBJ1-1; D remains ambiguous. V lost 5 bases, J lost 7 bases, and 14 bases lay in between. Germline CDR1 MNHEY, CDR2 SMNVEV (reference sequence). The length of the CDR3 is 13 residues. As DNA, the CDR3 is TGTGCCAGCAGTGCGGTGAAGGGTGGTGAAGCTTTCTTT. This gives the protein CASSAVKGGEAFF.

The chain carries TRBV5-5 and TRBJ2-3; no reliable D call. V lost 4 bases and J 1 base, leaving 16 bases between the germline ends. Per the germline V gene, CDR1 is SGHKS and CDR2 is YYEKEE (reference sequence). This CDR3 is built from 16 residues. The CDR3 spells CASSQNTPWGTDTQYF. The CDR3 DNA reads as TGTGCCAGCAGCCAAAACACCCCGTGGGGCACAGATACGCAGTATTTT.